This T cell receptor beta chain was sequenced for a study of shared clonotypes between healthy human individuals. Study outcomes and limitations: It was observed that approximately 5% of naive CD4 clonotypes were shared across several donors.

V was pared by 6 bases and J by 3 bases, with 14 bases between. Germline assignment: CDR1 LNHNV and CDR2 YYDKDF (reference sequence). The CDR3 is 14 amino acids. Only in-frame clones appear in the TCRdb table, and some are missing; sequencing was by immunoSEQ multiplex PCR. The data hold hundreds of thousands of clones, with roughly 96% observed a single time. A word on this clone: What it recognizes is unknown.

In the naive CD8 group, cells lacked CD45RO and were positively selected for CCR7, so terminally differentiated effector memory CD45RA+ cells were left out. Recent acute infections and vaccinations were absent in the healthy HIV-negative adult donors. This chain uses TRBV15 with TRBJ1-1, with a possible D match to TRBD1 (5 bases). The sample consisted of naive CD8+ T cells sorted from blood. The sequence derives from a woman aged 25 to 39 in good health. CDR3 nucleotides: TGTGCCACCAGGAGACAGTCCTGGGACACTGAAGCTTTCTTT. This sequence encodes CATRRQSWDTEAFF.